This T cell receptor beta chain is drawn from a study of shared clonotypes between healthy human individuals (dated by TCRdb to about 2020). Background for the entire study: The cohort included a few men and a couple of women between 18 and 49 years of age. To estimate repertoire size and how much clonotypes are shared between individuals, the study performed deep sequencing of blood TCR repertoires from roughly five healthy adults. For each donor, three plates each were used for CD4 naive and CD4 memory, two plates were used for CD8 naive, and one plate was used for CD8 memory. To increase sequencing depth and limit assay-specific biases, TCR repertoire library preparation and sequencing were carried out by different laboratories using diverse techniques. Leukapheresis yielded between about 0.85 and 10 billion PBMCs per donor. Study-wide conclusions, independent of this receptor: Sharing across a few donors was observed for around 4.8% of naive CD4, 3% to 4% of naive CD8, about 2.3% of memory CD4, and over 0.3% of memory CD8 clonotypes. Sampling was restricted to blood, and TCR repertoires in tissues likely differ from the TCR repertoires found in blood. Estimated clonotype richness was generally larger for naive than for memory subsets. Higher generation probabilities were observed for clonotypes shared by all four sorted-subset donors than for non-shared clonotypes. The small number of donors limited the genetic and exposure-history diversity represented. Incomplete sequencing was indicated by rarefaction of sorted-subset datasets, despite the large sequencing depth. Pairwise subsampling led to the expectation that sequencing depth would affect the degree of clonotype sharing among donors.

The table lists this clone with many counts. The antigen it recognizes is unknown. One base away there is no much larger clone; base qualities are not given. Different DNA sequences within this sample yield the same CDR3. CD8 naive samples were obtained by positive selection for CCR7 among CD45RO-negative cells, yielding a CD45RA+CCR7+ population from which TemRA cells were excluded. Donors were healthy HIV-negative adults with no recently reported acute infections or vaccinations. Only Caucasian adults living in Nashville, Tennessee, USA were represented among the donors. After blood collection by leukapheresis, PBMCs were isolated using Ficoll-Histopaque density gradient centrifugation and then cryopreserved in the vapor phase of liquid nitrogen. Analytical flow cytometry was used to check the purity and quantity of each magnetically sorted T cell population. Genomic DNA was isolated from every sorted fraction and measured by UV absorbance on a Nanodrop 2000c.

Using the deep immunoSEQ assay, TCR CDR3 regions were amplified from genomic DNA by multiplex PCR. Extracted genomic DNA from each cell subset was spread evenly across all wells of several immunoSEQ 96-well plates, with each plate serving as a replicate. For sorted subsets, roughly 0.2 ug genomic DNA, equal to 30,000 or so T cell genomes, was loaded into each replicate PCR. Purified libraries were quantified with a Qubit 3.0 fluorometer, sized on a Bioanalyzer 2100, and re-quantified with the KAPA Library Quantification kit. Every immunoSEQ 96-well plate was sequenced on a dedicated single-read 150-cycle Illumina NextSeq 550 flow cell. The published analysis was carried out like this. Because only junctional sequences without quality scores were contained in the immunoSEQ output, filtering matching that applied to full-length reads could not be performed. Sequences were annotated with PyIR, a Python wrapper for IgBLAST v1.9, using IMGT germline references to assign V/J genes and CDR3. Reads with weak V/J assignments (E-value above 1e-6), missing CDR3, stop codons, out-of-frame junctions, or ambiguous translated residues were removed. V3J clonotypes were defined as sequences sharing an identical inferred V gene, J gene, and CDR3 amino acid sequence. The percentage overlap between two repertoires was calculated by dividing the number of shared unique clonotypes by the size of the smaller repertoire. Repertoire richness was assessed with RTK rarefaction, the Chao1 estimator, and Recon v2.1 estimates of unobserved clonotypes. Generation probabilities for all TCRbeta clonotypes obtained by the gDNA method from a few donors were computed using OLGA. Entries here come from immuneACCESS through TCRdb and include only in-frame sequences with V and J called. Some clones fail to appear in such tables; in the studies checked, an unresolved V gene covers under half of the shortfall, and the cause of the remainder is unknown. V, J and clone size are taken as reported in that table, and D and trimming were inferred from the DNA itself. The sample contains around 2,000,000 clones, roughly 91% of them found a single time. The ten largest account for 1.5% to 2% of the sample.

The CDR3 holds 13 amino acids from the cysteine to the phenylalanine. Of all the DNA, just the CDR3 is kept, 39 bases in frame from base 1. The junction shows trimming of 0 bases on V and 0 bases on J, plus 2 bases between the germline ends. In the germline V gene (reference sequence), CDR1 corresponds to MNHEY and CDR2 to SMNVEV. This receptor chain uses TRBV27 and TRBJ1-1, with the D gene call left open. Source material: naive CD8+ T cells from PBMCs. Explained via the paper, the cell subset or site label denotes: CD45RA+CCR7+. The sequence derives from a man between 18 and 35 years old in good health. Some clones in this sample may be carry-over from other donors' samples. The CDR3 region: CASSLSVNTEAFF. Read as DNA, the sequence is TGTGCCAGCAGTTTATCGGTGAACACTGAAGCTTTCTTT.